The subject of this entry is one T cell receptor (beta chain). Its antigen is unidentified. This entry is derived from a study of cytomegalovirus exposure and HLA in healthy donors. Study conclusions and caveats: The study dropped some indistinguishable V segments, TRBV6-2 and TRBV6-3 among them. Sequencing probably produced one cluster of sequence variants that were highly shared.

Trimming took off 3 bases at V and 7 bases at J, with 16 bases between the two ends. Germline CDR1 and CDR2: LNHDA and SQIVND (reference sequence). This CDR3 region has 15 residues. The PCR used 60 Vbeta and 13 Jbeta primers. Here immunoSEQ multiplex PCR was the method, and the copy in TCRdb shows in-frame clones only, minus some. This sample's table has 150,000 or so clones. Sequencing used PBMCs. This receptor was obtained from a woman aged 60-75 years in good health and CMV-seronegative. The rearrangement joins TRBV19 to TRBJ1-5; D is uncertain. The CDR3 region is CASSIGVSRSQPQHF. CDR3 nucleotides: TGTGCCAGTAGTATCGGGGTCTCGCGAAGCCAGCCCCAGCATTTT. The variable domain in full, completed from reference TRBV19 and TRBJ1-5, reads DGGITQSPKYLFRKEGQNVTLSCEQNLNHDAMYWYRQDPGQGLRLIYYSQIVNDFQKGDIAEGYSVSREKKESFPLTVTSAQKNPTAFYLCASSIGVSRSQPQHFGDGTRLSIL.